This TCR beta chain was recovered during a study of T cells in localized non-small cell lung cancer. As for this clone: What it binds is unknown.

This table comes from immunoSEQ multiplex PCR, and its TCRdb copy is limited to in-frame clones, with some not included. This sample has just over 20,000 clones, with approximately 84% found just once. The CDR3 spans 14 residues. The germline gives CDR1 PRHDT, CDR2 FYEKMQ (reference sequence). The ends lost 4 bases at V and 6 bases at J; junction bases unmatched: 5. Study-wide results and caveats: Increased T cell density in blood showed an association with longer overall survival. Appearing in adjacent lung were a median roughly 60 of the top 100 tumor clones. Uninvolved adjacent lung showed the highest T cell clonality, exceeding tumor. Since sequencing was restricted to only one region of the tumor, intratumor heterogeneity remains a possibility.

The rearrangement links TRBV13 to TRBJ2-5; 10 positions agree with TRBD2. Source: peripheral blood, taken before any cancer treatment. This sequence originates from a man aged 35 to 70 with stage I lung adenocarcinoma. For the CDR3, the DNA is TGTGCCAGCAGCTACAGCGGGGGGGCTCAGACCCAGTACTTC. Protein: CASSYSGGAQTQYF.